These 12 T cell receptor beta chains share one sample of origin, sequenced in a study of T cell responses to AZD1222 COVID-19 vaccine. Profiled with immunoSEQ multiplex PCR; TCRdb holds only in-frame clones, not every one. Here the sample spans 35,000 to 50,000 clones, around 80% being singletons. Sample: peripheral blood, taken 28 days after the second dose of the MenACWY control vaccine. The receptors shown here come from an adult who received the MenACWY meningococcal vaccine as a control.

V usage is TRBV7-9 and J usage is TRBJ2-7; 10 positions match TRBD2. Germline V lookup: CDR1 SEHNR, CDR2 FQNEAQ (reference sequence). V lost 5 bases and J lost 3; bases outside the gene matches: 4. The CDR3 runs 14 residues. This CDR3 is CASSLASGGYEQYF. The CDR3, as DNA: TGTGCCAGCAGCCTTGCTAGCGGGGGCTACGAGCAGTACTTC.

This clone was found a few times. The V gene is TRBV7-9, the J gene TRBJ2-7; no clear D gene. The length of the CDR3 is 12 residues. V was cut by 0 bases and J by 2 bases, with 2 bases left in between. Germline V gene sequence: CDR1 SEHNR, CDR2 FQNEAQ (reference sequence). The CDR3 spells CASSLATYEQYF. The CDR3 nucleotides are TGTGCCAGCAGCTTAGCTACCTACGAGCAGTACTTC.

The chain links TRBV3-1 (or the pseudogene TRBV3-2) to TRBJ2-1, with D possibly being TRBD1 (5 bases). Trimming shortened V by 4 bases and J by 7 bases, and 11 bases separated the two germline ends. From germline, CDR1 is LGHDT and CDR2 YNNKEL (reference sequence). The CDR3 extends over 13 amino acids. The CDR3 DNA reads TGTGCCAGCAGCCCCCTGGCAGGGAATGAGCAGTTCTTC. This translates into CASSPLAGNEQFF.

The chain links TRBV5-1 to TRBJ2-7; the match to TRBD1 covers 8 bases. The CDR3 spans 18 residues. CDR1 and CDR2 (germline): SGHRS, YFSETQ. V shed 3 bases and J 2 bases; nucleotides not matched to a gene: 16. The CDR3: CASSWSSRGRSPTYEQYF. CDR3 in DNA: TGCGCCAGCAGCTGGAGTAGCAGGGGGCGGTCCCCAACCTACGAGCAGTACTTC.

The chain is built from TRBV6-6 and TRBJ2-1; no clear D. CDR3 length: 12 residues. Per the germline V gene, CDR1 is MNHNY and CDR2 is SVGAGI (reference sequence). The germline V and J ends were trimmed by 2 bases and 5 bases, with 4 bases remaining between them. The CDR3 sequence is CASSYGHNEQFF. Written as DNA, the CDR3 is TGTGCCAGCAGTTACGGACACAATGAGCAGTTCTTC.

The gene calls are TRBV3-1 (or the pseudogene TRBV3-2) and TRBJ1-2, with D unresolved. This CDR3 has 11 residues. V lost 5 bases, J lost 8 bases, and 9 bases lay in between. Germline V gene lookup returns CDR1 LGHDT and CDR2 YNNKEL (reference sequence). CDR3 protein: CASSFPGGYTF. DNA of the CDR3: TGTGCCAGCAGCTTCCCTGGGGGCTACACCTTC.

J is TRBJ1-5 and V is TRBV1. TRBV1 is shown as a pseudogene. The CDR3 is 19 amino acids. The CDR3 DNA follows: TGCACCAGCAGCCAAGGGCACGACCCGCGTACCTTAAGGAATCAGCCCCAGCATTTT. Its translation: CTSSQGHDPRTLRNQPQHF.

The chain uses TRBV5-1 and TRBJ2-2; 10 nucleotides match TRBD1. Germline V gene data show CDR1 as SGHRS and CDR2 as YFSETQ. CDR3 length: 15 residues. V lost 4 bases to trimming and J lost 2 bases; unmatched junction nucleotides: 2. CDR3 coding DNA: TGCGCCAGCAGCGGACAGGGGGGAAACACCGGGGAGCTGTTTTTT. It translates to CASSGQGGNTGELFF.

This rearrangement joins TRBV6-5 to TRBJ1-1; unclear D gene. The CDR3 loop spans 14 amino acids. Per germline, CDR1 MNHEY and CDR2 SVGAGI. V lost 6 bases and J lost 4, with 15 bases in between. The CDR3 reads CASRIHVTGTEAFF. The CDR3 nucleotides are TGTGCCAGCAGGATACACGTGACTGGCACTGAAGCTTTCTTT.

The chain joins TRBV4-1 to TRBJ2-5; D not resolved. V lost 2 bases and J 2 bases, leaving 6 bases between the germline ends. This CDR3 has 13 amino acids. Germline V gene data show CDR1 as MGHRA and CDR2 as YSYEKL. This CDR3 is CASSQRHQETQYF. The CDR3 DNA reads as TGCGCCAGCAGCCAACGACATCAAGAGACCCAGTACTTC.

The chain joins TRBV10-2 to TRBJ1-2; 8 bases map to TRBD1. V shed 6 bases, J shed 8 bases, and the junction held 11 bases outside the gene matches. This CDR3 has 14 residues. Germline CDR1 reads WSHSY; CDR2 reads SAAADI. The CDR3 DNA sequence: TGCGCCAGCAGCCGGGACAGGCGCTGGGAGGGCTACACCTTC. Its translation: CASSRDRRWEGYTF.

V usage is TRBV12-2 and J usage is TRBJ2-7; the table's D call, TRBD1, was not checked against the DNA. TRBV12-2 is shown as a pseudogene. This CDR3 spans 16 amino acids. The CDR3 DNA follows: TGTGCAAGTCGCTTAGGGGGACAGGGTTCCCACTACGAGCAGTACTTC. Its translation: CASRLGGQGSHYEQYF.